This entry features one TCR beta chain sequence. Its antigen is unidentified. The gene names here belong to mouse. The CDR3 goes on 1 residue after the read ends, and that part is filled in from the germline J gene. CDR1 is LGHNA, CDR2 YNLKQL, per germline (reference sequence). The CDR3 consists of 17 residues. The junction had 3 bases not matched to a gene; V was cut back by 1 base and J by 3 bases. TCRdb's table, derived via immunoSEQ multiplex PCR, lists solely in-frame clones and lacks some. The sample has about 48,000 clones, roughly 73% seen once. This record comes from a study of tissue T cells after allogeneic stem cell transplantation. Study findings and constraints: Anatomically similar tissues had similar TCR repertoires within each patient.

The sequencing input was sorted cells pooled from one or two spleens. The sequence came from a pool of C57BL/6 mice in good health. The V call is TRBV5, the J call TRBJ2-1, with 13 bases fitting TRBD2. The CDR3 reads CASSQVRDWGGYAEQFF. Partial CDR3 DNA: TGTGCCAGCAGCCAAGTCCGGGACTGGGGGGGCTATGCTGAGCAGTTC.